The T cell receptor beta chain described here comes from a study of T cell responses to AZD1222 COVID-19 vaccine. This clone was recorded once. The repertoire was sequenced with immunoSEQ multiplex PCR; TCRdb's copy has only in-frame clones and lacks some. The top ten hold 13% to 15% of the sample, which has 90,000 to 100,000 clones, about 88% seen once. CDR1 SEHNR and CDR2 FQNEAQ come from the germline V gene (reference sequence). Trimming took off 0 bases at V and 2 bases at J, with 7 bases between the two ends. This CDR3 spans 14 amino acids. The sample here was peripheral blood, taken 28 days after the second AZD1222 dose. This TCR derives from an adult who received the AZD1222 COVID-19 vaccine. V usage is TRBV7-9 and J usage is TRBJ1-2; tentatively, D is TRBD1 (6 bases). CDR3 DNA: TGTGCCAGCAGCTTAGCGCAGGGGAACTATGGCTACACCTTC. Translating it yields CASSLAQGNYGYTF.